These 32 T cell receptor beta chains originate from one sample sequenced in a study of response to subunit inactivated influenza vaccine. TCRdb reanalysed the RT-PCR reads using MiXCR and keeps one entry per CDR3 protein. The table shows roughly 550,000 distinct CDR3 sequences, with around 25% occurring only once. The same sample was also studied in work on T cells expressing NK-cell markers. That paper adds: UMIs accompanied the 5'RACE template switching by which TCR beta cDNA was made.

Sequenced here: CD4+ T cells sorted from PBMCs, sampled 12 days after vaccination. The receptors shown here come from a man aged 50 to 60 who received an inactivated influenza vaccine.

The rearrangement uses TRBV11-2 and TRBJ1-5, with D possibly matching TRBD1 (5 bases). Trimming pared 0 bases from V and 2 bases from J, leaving 8 bases between. Germline V gene data show CDR1 as SGHAT and CDR2 as FQNNGV. The CDR3 length is 15 residues. The CDR3: CASSLEWGGNQPQHF. As DNA, the CDR3 is TGTGCCAGCAGCTTAGAGTGGGGCGGCAATCAGCCCCAGCATTTT.

CDR3 residues: CASSGQGDTEAFF. CDR3 nucleotide sequence: TGTGCCAGCAGCGGGCAGGGAGACACTGAAGCTTTCTTT. The genes are TRBV9 and TRBJ1-1; D might be TRBD1 (5 bases). CDR1 SGDLS and CDR2 YYNGEE come from the germline V gene. The CDR3 is 13 residues long. With 3 bases removed from V and 3 bases from J, the gap between germline ends came to 9 bases.

In this sample, this clonotype turned up a few times. The V and J genes are TRBV5-6 and TRBJ2-7; perhaps TRBD2 as D (6 bases). Trimming took off 3 bases at V and 0 bases at J, with 10 bases between the two ends. Germline V lookup: CDR1 SGHDT, CDR2 YYEEEE. The CDR3 contains 14 residues. The CDR3 DNA reads TGTGCCAGCAGCTATGCGGGGCCCTCCTACGAGCAGTACTTC. As protein: CASSYAGPSYEQYF.

This clonotype came up a few times. V usage is TRBV12-3 or TRBV12-4 and J usage is TRBJ2-3, with a possible D match to TRBD1 (6 bases). The CDR3 is made up of 14 amino acids. V dropped 6 bases and J dropped 4 bases, with 14 bases sitting between them. The CDR3 spells CASSTLSGADTQYF. The CDR3 DNA reads as TGTGCCAGCAGCACACTCTCAGGGGCAGATACGCAGTATTTT.

This clonotype appeared a few times. The chain joins TRBV5-1 to TRBJ1-4, with D possibly TRBD1 on 6 matching bases. This CDR3 has 15 residues. Trimming stripped 3 bases from V and 5 bases from J, with 14 bases between. Germline CDR1 SGHRS, CDR2 YFSETQ. The CDR3 here is CASSWKDRSNEKLFF. Here the CDR3 DNA reads TGCGCCAGCAGCTGGAAGGACAGAAGCAATGAAAAACTGTTTTTT. The complete variable domain, with remaining parts taken from reference TRBV5-1 and TRBJ1-4, reads KAGVTQTPRYLIKTRGQQVTLSCSPISGHRSVSWYQQTPGQGLQFLFEYFSETQRNKGNFPGRFSGRQFSNSRSEMNVSTLELGDSALYLCASSWKDRSNEKLFFGSGTQLSVL.

V usage is TRBV5-6 and J usage is TRBJ2-2, with a tentative D call TRBD2 (5 bases). The CDR3 has 15 residues. V was cut by 1 base and J by 7 bases, with 14 bases left in between. Germline V gene lookup returns CDR1 SGHDT and CDR2 YYEEEE. CDR3 nucleotide sequence: TGTGCCAGCAGCTTGCCGGTCGCCGGAGGCGGGGAGCTGTTTTTT. Amino acids: CASSLPVAGGGELFF.

This clonotype was counted a few times. The chain employs TRBV5-4 and TRBJ1-2; no firm D call. The V and J ends lost 0 bases and 0 bases respectively, with 6 bases between them. The germline V gene encodes CDR1 SGHNT and CDR2 YYREEE (reference sequence). The CDR3 has 14 amino acids. The CDR3 loop reads CASSLAGANYGYTF. CDR3 bases: TGTGCCAGCAGCTTGGCTGGGGCTAACTATGGCTACACCTTC.

This clonotype has just a few counts. V and J are TRBV3-1 and TRBJ1-1, with a weak D call TRBD1 (5 bases). The germline V and J ends were trimmed by 5 bases and 4 bases, with 17 bases remaining between them. Germline assignment: CDR1 LGHDT and CDR2 YNNKEL (reference sequence). This CDR3 region has 15 residues. CDR3 loop: CASSSRDVGVTEAFF. The CDR3 DNA reads as TGTGCCAGCAGCTCTAGGGATGTAGGGGTCACTGAAGCTTTCTTT. The complete variable domain, with remaining parts taken from reference TRBV3-1 and TRBJ1-1, reads DTAVSQTPKYLVTQMGNDKSIKCEQNLGHDTMYWYKQDSKKFLKIMFSYNNKELIINETVPNRFSPKSPDKAHLNLHINSLELGDSAVYFCASSSRDVGVTEAFFGQGTRLTVV.

The gene calls are TRBV2 and TRBJ2-7; 9 bases agree with TRBD1. The germline V gene encodes CDR1 SNHLY and CDR2 FYNNEI. CDR3 length: 15 residues. V shed 6 bases, J shed 3 bases, and the junction held 9 bases outside the gene matches. This CDR3 reads CASRSTGGARYEQYF. The CDR3 region has the DNA TGTGCCAGCAGATCCACAGGGGGCGCGCGCTACGAGCAGTACTTC. Full variable domain (outside the CDR3, taken from reference TRBV2 and TRBJ2-7): EPEVTQTPSHQVTQMGQEVILRCVPISNHLYFYWYRQILGQKVEFLVSFYNNEISEKSEIFDDQFSVERPDGSNFTLKIRSTKLEDSAMYFCASRSTGGARYEQYFGPGTRLTVT.

This clonotype was observed a handful of times. The V call is TRBV5-4, the J call TRBJ2-5; D is perhaps TRBD1 (5 bases). The CDR3 totals 14 residues. The germline V and J ends were trimmed by 3 bases and 4 bases, with 13 bases remaining between them. CDR1 SGHNT and CDR2 YYREEE come from the germline V gene (reference sequence). CDR3 in amino acids: CASSSQGLGETQYF. CDR3 DNA sequence: TGTGCCAGCAGCTCCCAGGGCTTGGGAGAGACCCAGTACTTC. The variable domain in full, with the rest retrieved from reference TRBV5-4 and TRBJ2-5, is ETGVTQSPTHLIKTRGQQVTLRCSSQSGHNTVSWYQQALGQGPQFIFQYYREEENGRGNFPPRFSGLQFPNYSSELNVNALELDDSALYLCASSSQGLGETQYFGPGTRLLVL.

V gene TRBV24-1 combines with J gene TRBJ2-3; the match to TRBD2 covers 7 bases. V shed 3 bases and J 5 bases; nucleotides not matched to a gene: 7. Per the germline V gene, CDR1 is KGHDR and CDR2 is SFDVKD. CDR3 length: 15 residues. The CDR3 is CATSDPGGGGDTQYF. As DNA, the CDR3 is TGTGCCACCAGTGATCCGGGAGGCGGAGGAGATACGCAGTATTTT.

This clonotype was seen a few times. This sequence joins TRBV10-3 and TRBJ2-4; D is uncertain. Germline V gene sequence: CDR1 ENHRY, CDR2 SYGVKD. V was cut by 2 bases and J by 7 bases, with 12 bases left in between. The CDR3 loop spans 14 amino acids. The CDR3 region is CAISEEADSNIQYF. The CDR3 nucleotides read TGTGCCATCAGTGAGGAAGCCGACTCGAACATTCAGTACTTC.

J is TRBJ2-3 and V is TRBV5-6; D might be TRBD1 or TRBD2, each matching 5 bases. V was pared by 1 base and J by 1 base, with 13 bases between. CDR3 length: 16 amino acids. Germline assignment: CDR1 SGHDT and CDR2 YYEEEE. DNA of the CDR3: TGTGCCAGCAGCTTGTGGGGGACCCAACGCACAGATACGCAGTATTTT. Translated: CASSLWGTQRTDTQYF.

This clonotype came up a few times. This rearrangement joins TRBV9 to TRBJ2-2; no reliable D call. This CDR3 contains 15 residues. Germline lookup yields CDR1 SGDLS and CDR2 YYNGEE. Deletions cut 0 bases from V and 7 bases from J, with 13 bases between. In DNA, the CDR3 is TGTGCCAGCAGCGTAGAGGCTTCAGCGATCGGGGAGCTGTTTTTT. Amino acids: CASSVEASAIGELFF. The entire variable domain, with the rest obtained from reference TRBV9 and TRBJ2-2, is as follows: DSGVTQTPKHLITATGQRVTLRCSPRSGDLSVYWYQQSLDQGLQFLIQYYNGEERAKGNILERFSAQQFPDLHSELNLSSLELGDSALYFCASSVEASAIGELFFGEGSRLTVL.

The V and J genes are TRBV5-1 and TRBJ2-2; D call uncertain. Germline V lookup: CDR1 SGHRS, CDR2 YFSETQ. The CDR3 runs 15 residues. Trimming took 0 bases from V and 6 from J, leaving 12 bases between them. The CDR3 nucleotides are TGCGCCAGCAGCTTGGACTCCGGGTACTCCGGGGAGCTGTTTTTT. It translates to CASSLDSGYSGELFF.

This clonotype was seen a handful of times. Mismatch with germline at one junction end may stem from a read error. The V and J genes are TRBV10-3 and TRBJ2-3; 9 nucleotides match TRBD2. CDR3 length equals 15 residues. CDR1 is ENHRY and CDR2 is SYGVKD in the germline V gene. This CDR3 is CACRSGGQSTYTQYF. In nucleotides, the CDR3 is TGTGCCTGCAGGAGCGGGGGGCAGAGCACATATACGCAGTATTTT.

Only a few counts were recorded for this clonotype. The chain employs TRBV20-1 and TRBJ2-1; 9 nucleotides match TRBD2. With V trimmed by 1 base and J by 9 bases, 10 bases remained unmatched. Germline loops: CDR1 DFQATT, CDR2 SNEGSKA (reference sequence). This CDR3 has 15 residues. The CDR3 reads CSARVAGGPFLEQFF. The CDR3 nucleotides read TGCAGTGCTAGAGTGGCGGGAGGGCCATTTCTTGAGCAGTTCTTC.

This clonotype was picked up a small number of times. V is TRBV19 and J is TRBJ1-5; D gene uncertain. The CDR3 runs to 15 residues. The germline V gene has CDR1 LNHDA and CDR2 SQIVND (reference sequence). V lost 6 bases, J lost 4 bases, and 16 bases lay in between. The CDR3 DNA reads TGTGCCAGTAGCATGTTTTTTGGACCTAATCAGCCCCAGCATTTT. This sequence encodes CASSMFFGPNQPQHF.

This clonotype was seen ten or more times. The J gene is TRBJ2-7, the V gene TRBV28, with D possibly TRBD1 on 6 matching bases. V was trimmed by 6 bases and J by 4 bases, leaving 22 bases between them. This CDR3 is 16 amino acids long. The germline V gene has CDR1 MDHEN and CDR2 SYDVKM. CDR3: CASSSFSGQLLYEQYF. CDR3 sequence (DNA): TGTGCCAGCAGCTCCTTCAGCGGACAGTTACTTTACGAGCAGTACTTC. Looking up the rest from reference TRBV28 and TRBJ2-7 gives the full variable domain: DVKVTQSSRYLVKRTGEKVFLECVQDMDHENMFWYRQDPGLGLRLIYFSYDVKMKEKGDIPEGYSVSREKKERFSLILESASTNQTSMYLCASSSFSGQLLYEQYFGPGTRLTVT.

The rearrangement joins TRBV5-1 to TRBJ2-3; 8 positions agree with TRBD2. Trimming cost V 4 bases and J 2 bases; bases outside gene matches: 3. Germline loops: CDR1 SGHRS, CDR2 YFSETQ. This CDR3 has 14 residues. CDR3 coding DNA: TGCGCCAGCAGCACGGGGGGGACCACAGATACGCAGTATTTT. This gives the protein CASSTGGTTDTQYF.

This chain links TRBV28 with TRBJ2-6; D unresolved. The V and J ends lost 3 bases and 1 base respectively, with 7 bases between them. This CDR3 comprises 15 residues. Germline V gene lookup returns CDR1 MDHEN and CDR2 SYDVKM. CDR3 coding DNA: TGTGCCAGCAGTTTTGTGTTATCTGGGGCCAACGTCCTGACTTTC. Translation gives CASSFVLSGANVLTF.

This clonotype was observed once. The chain recombines TRBV28 with TRBJ2-1; 11 bases map to TRBD2. This CDR3 has 15 amino acids. Trimming took 6 bases from V and 6 from J; bases not matched to a gene: 7. CDR1 is MDHEN, CDR2 SYDVKM, per germline. The CDR3: CASSTPGLAANEQFF. The CDR3 DNA follows: TGTGCCAGCAGCACACCGGGACTAGCGGCCAATGAGCAGTTCTTC.

The chain joins TRBV6-1 to TRBJ2-5; tentative D call: TRBD1 (6 bases). V lost 7 bases, J lost 2 bases, and 14 bases lay in between. The CDR3 is 14 residues long. Germline V lookup: CDR1 MNHNS, CDR2 SASEGT. CDR3 nucleotide sequence: TGTGCCAGCACCCGAGACAGGTCTCAAGAGACCCAGTACTTC. As protein: CASTRDRSQETQYF.

The chain links TRBV7-9 to TRBJ1-5; no firm D call. This CDR3 contains 13 residues. The ends were cut back, 1 base at V and 5 bases at J, with 6 bases in the middle. Per germline, CDR1 SEHNR and CDR2 FQNEAQ (reference sequence). The CDR3: CASSLGQYQPQHF. The CDR3 DNA follows: TGTGCCAGCAGCTTAGGCCAGTATCAGCCCCAGCATTTT.

V and J are TRBV10-3 and TRBJ2-7, with 8 bases matching TRBD2. J gave up 6 bases and V 3 bases, and 10 bases lay outside the gene matches. Germline lookup yields CDR1 ENHRY and CDR2 SYGVKD. The CDR3 covers 15 residues. CDR3: CAISEVTGGPSEQYF. The CDR3 DNA sequence: TGTGCCATCAGTGAAGTGACGGGAGGGCCCTCCGAGCAGTACTTC.

The V and J genes are TRBV28 and TRBJ2-2; possibly TRBD2 for D (6 bases). The germline gives CDR1 MDHEN, CDR2 SYDVKM. The CDR3 covers 16 residues. V was cut by 1 base and J by 5 bases, with 14 bases left in between. The CDR3 loop is CASSLFGLARTGELFF. The DNA for the CDR3 is TGTGCCAGCAGTTTATTCGGGCTAGCGCGGACCGGGGAGCTGTTTTTT.

This chain joins TRBV15 and TRBJ2-1; 14 nucleotides match TRBD2. V lost 1 base to trimming and J lost 5 bases; unmatched junction nucleotides: 10. Looked up from germline, CDR1 is LNHNV and CDR2 is YYDKDF (reference sequence). The CDR3 consists of 19 residues. The CDR3 loop is CATSRGGTSGSRGDNEQFF. In DNA, the CDR3 is TGTGCCACCAGCAGAGGGGGGACTAGCGGGAGTCGGGGTGACAATGAGCAGTTCTTC.

This clonotype was picked up a small number of times. This chain links TRBV24-1 with TRBJ1-5; possible D gene TRBD1, 5 bases. Germline-derived CDR1 and CDR2 are KGHDR and SFDVKD. The V end lost 5 bases, the J end lost 6 bases, and 10 bases lay between the germline ends. This CDR3 spans 13 amino acids. CDR3 nucleotide sequence: TGTGCCACCAGTGTTGGGGGGTCTCAGCCCCAGCATTTT. Its translation: CATSVGGSQPQHF.

J is TRBJ2-5 and V is TRBV20-1; D remains ambiguous. The CDR3 covers 13 residues. Germline values: CDR1 DFQATT, CDR2 SNEGSKA (reference sequence). The ends were cut back, 8 bases at V and 2 bases at J, with 15 bases in the middle. The CDR3 DNA reads TGCAGTCCCCTAGGACCGGAACAAGAGACCCAGTACTTC. Protein: CSPLGPEQETQYF.

This clonotype has a handful of counts. The V gene is TRBV12-3 or TRBV12-4, the J gene TRBJ2-3, with D tentatively TRBD1 (6 bases). This CDR3 has 16 amino acids. The V end lost 1 base, the J end lost 5 bases, and 16 bases lay between the germline ends. CDR3 residues: CASSLVGRGKLDTQYF. CDR3 nucleotides: TGTGCCAGCAGTTTAGTCGGCAGGGGTAAATTAGATACGCAGTATTTT.

The J gene is TRBJ2-2, the V gene TRBV12-3 or TRBV12-4; no clear D. Between the trimmed V and J ends, which lost 11 bases and 0 bases, there was a span of 13 bases. This CDR3 has 14 residues. The CDR3 DNA follows: TGTGCCGGCTTCGGACCCTCGAACACCGGGGAGCTGTTTTTT. It codes for CAGFGPSNTGELFF.

This clonotype was counted a few times. The rearrangement links TRBV2 to TRBJ2-1; D may be TRBD1 or TRBD2 (6 bases each). CDR1 is SNHLY and CDR2 is FYNNEI in the germline V gene. This CDR3 contains 13 residues. V gave up 3 bases and J gave up 9 bases, with 12 bases separating them. In DNA, the CDR3 is TGTGCCAGCAGTGAGATGGGGGGCAGTGAGCAGTTCTTC. Amino acid sequence: CASSEMGGSEQFF. The entire variable domain, with the rest obtained from reference TRBV2 and TRBJ2-1, is as follows: EPEVTQTPSHQVTQMGQEVILRCVPISNHLYFYWYRQILGQKVEFLVSFYNNEISEKSEIFDDQFSVERPDGSNFTLKIRSTKLEDSAMYFCASSEMGGSEQFFGPGTRLTVL.